The source of this TCR beta chain is a study of T cells in Graves' hyperthyroidism and ophthalmopathy. In the study overall: Initial diagnosis, before any treatment, was when peripheral blood was collected. Findings and caveats of the study: Ophthalmopathy, as predicted by the model, came a median about seven months after the prediction.

A few counts support this clonotype. The antigen is unknown. V dropped 3 bases and J dropped 7; count of bases not matched to a gene: 12. CDR1 is DFQATT, CDR2 SNEGSKA, per germline (reference sequence). The CDR3 sequence is 15 residues long. The TCR beta CDR3 regions underwent amplification using RNA transcripts as the source. An initial round of RT-PCR targeting the TCR CDR3 relied on the HTBI primer set. TCRdb passed the multiplex PCR reads through MiXCR, listing each CDR3 protein once. Among approximately 400,000 distinct CDR3 sequences, more than 20% were seen once, and the ten largest hold less than 85%. Uncontrolled infection, other autoimmune disease, pregnancy or lactation led to exclusion. Each 10 ml fresh peripheral blood draw supplied the PBMCs.

This sequence was found in a man aged 45-60 years with Graves' hyperthyroidism. The rearrangement uses TRBV20-1 and TRBJ2-3; 8 bases map to TRBD2. The sample was blood. This chain's CDR3 is CSARRGGLGLNTQYF. The CDR3, as DNA: TGCAGTGCTAGGAGAGGGGGACTAGGACTCAATACGCAGTATTTT.